This T cell receptor (beta chain) was recovered during a study of T cell responses to AZD1222 COVID-19 vaccine. This CDR3 is 16 amino acids long. Trimming took off 3 bases at V and 10 bases at J, with 22 bases between the two ends. Germline assignment: CDR1 SGHTA and CDR2 FQGNSA. Note on this clone: Antigen unknown.

TCRdb's table, derived via immunoSEQ multiplex PCR, lists solely in-frame clones and lacks some. The sample consists of 130,000 to 150,000 clones, around nine tenths of them appearing once. Whole-study results and caveats: At baseline, just a handful of AZD1222 recipients tested seropositive. White British people made up most donors, females outnumbered males, and clonal diversity was possibly underestimated. Per reports, nearly half of all spike-specific TCRs target regions that are unmutated in variants.

The rearrangement joins TRBV7-2 to TRBJ2-1; TRBD1 or TRBD2 may be the D gene (5 bases each). Here the sequenced sample was peripheral blood, taken on day 0 of AZD1222 vaccination. The receptor was isolated from an adult in good health. The CDR3 region is CASSFMTGTPPVEQFF. CDR3 coding DNA: TGTGCCAGCAGCTTCATGACCGGGACCCCACCAGTGGAGCAGTTCTTC.